This T cell receptor beta chain was documented in a study of blood T cells in healthy people across ages. As regards this clonotype: Antigen: not known.

With a J-beta primer mix and a sample-barcoded 5' primer, a second PCR ran about 7 to 11 cycles. One entry per CDR3 protein, called by TCRdb with MiXCR from the 5' RACE reads. Of about 830,000 distinct CDR3 sequences listed, around 62% are singletons. Findings and limits, study-wide: The unknown donor CMV status may have confounded expanded clonotype changes.

PBMCs, at least 6 million per sample, were isolated. This clonotype was sampled from a man aged 25-40 years in good health. Specimen: blood.

The CDR3 region has the DNA TGTGCCAGCAACCATGGGGGGGGCAGCAATCAGCCCCAGCATTTT. Translating it yields CASNHGGGSNQPQHF. The chain carries TRBV9 and TRBJ1-5; a possible D gene is TRBD1 (6 bases). This CDR3 is built from 15 residues. Germline lookup yields CDR1 SGDLS and CDR2 YYNGEE. With 6 bases removed from V and 1 base from J, the gap between germline ends came to 14 bases. Using reference TRBV9 and TRBJ1-5 for the parts outside the CDR3, the full variable domain is DSGVTQTPKHLITATGQRVTLRCSPRSGDLSVYWYQQSLDQGLQFLIQYYNGEERAKGNILERFSAQQFPDLHSELNLSSLELGDSALYFCASNHGGGSNQPQHFGDGTRLSIL.